Listed here is a single T cell receptor beta chain. Its antigen is unidentified. Stimulus-free culture yielded autoproliferating CFSE-dim and non-proliferating CFSE-high T cells, each sequenced separately. Cultures began with about 4.6x10^7 CFSE-labeled PBMCs, unstimulated for 7 days, with replicate wells pooled. The PBMCs received approximately 0.5 uM CFSE and serum-free culture with no added stimuli. V lost 1 base, J lost 0 bases, and 11 bases lay in between. The CDR3 is 16 amino acids. The V gene's germline CDR1 is SGHDT and CDR2 YYEEEE. The data were obtained in a study of memory B cells and T cells in multiple sclerosis. Points from the study as a whole: Shared clonotype counts depended on differing compartment clone-set sizes and were normalized.

The data were produced by immunoSEQ multiplex PCR, yet TCRdb's version contains in-frame clones alone and is incomplete. The repertoire consists of under 50,000 clones, with almost 85% occurring once and the leading ten covering around 1.1%. This clonotype was sampled from a human donor with multiple sclerosis. The chain joins TRBV5-6 to TRBJ1-3, with D unclear. Source material: PBMCs from blood kept in culture. CDR3 DNA sequence: TGTGCCAGCAGCTTGCCCAGGCTTAGCTCTGGAAACACCATATATTTT. Its protein is CASSLPRLSSGNTIYF.